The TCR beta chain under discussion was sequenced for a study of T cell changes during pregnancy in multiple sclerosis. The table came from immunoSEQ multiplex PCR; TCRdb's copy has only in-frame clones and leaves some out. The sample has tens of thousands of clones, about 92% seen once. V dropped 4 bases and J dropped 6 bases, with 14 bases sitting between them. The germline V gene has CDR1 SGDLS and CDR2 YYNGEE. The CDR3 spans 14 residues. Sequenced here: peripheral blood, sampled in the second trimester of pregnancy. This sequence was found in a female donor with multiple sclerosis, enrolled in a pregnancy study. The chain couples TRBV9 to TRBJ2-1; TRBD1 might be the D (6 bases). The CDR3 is CASSPDGQTNEQFF. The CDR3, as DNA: TGTGCCAGCAGCCCCGATGGACAGACCAATGAGCAGTTCTTC.